The 29 T cell receptor beta chains below all came from one sample that was sequenced in a study of T cells in Graves' hyperthyroidism and ophthalmopathy (dated by TCRdb to between 2017 and 2020). The library was obtained by multiplex PCR. Instrument used: Illumina HiSeq 2000. TCR beta CDR3 regions were amplified from RNA transcripts. The TCR CDR3 was subjected to a first round of RT-PCR using the HTBI primer set and the Qiagen OneStep RT-PCR kit. TCRdb reprocessing: public reads trimmed at Q25 with fastp, clones called with MiXCR, in-frame beta chains kept. One record per CDR3 amino acid sequence lists the most common genes and DNA. In this sample the table shows a few hundred thousand distinct CDR3 sequences, roughly 46% of which occur a single time. The top ten clonotypes cover roughly 8.2% of the sample. What was sequenced was peripheral blood or thyroid tissue (not recorded which). Receptor source: a woman under 30 with Graves' hyperthyroidism. Donor details come from another sample of the same person, matched by shared clones.

This clonotype was seen at least ten times. This chain connects TRBV10-2 to TRBJ1-6; no clear D. The CDR3 totals 14 residues. The germline CDR1 and CDR2 sequences are WSHSY and SAAADI. V dropped 2 bases and J dropped 4 bases, with 6 bases sitting between them. The CDR3 DNA follows: TGCGCCAGCAGTGAGACGGATTATAATTCACCCCTCCACTTT. The encoded protein is CASSETDYNSPLHF.

Concerning this clonotype: A much larger clone differs from this one at a single base, so this may be a read error. The V and J genes are TRBV29-1 and TRBJ1-2; TRBD1 is a possible D gene (6 bases). The CDR3 sequence is 12 residues long. CDR1 is SQVTM, CDR2 ANQGSEA, per germline. The DNA of the CDR3 is TGCATCGTTGAAAGGAGGACAGTTGGCTACACCTTC. Translated, it gives CIVERRTVGYTF.

About this clonotype itself: The conserved phenylalanine or tryptophan normally closing the CDR3 is absent here, so this likely arose from a read error. Because the CDR3's place on the DNA is in doubt, the DNA is left out and the CDR3 is given as listed by TCRdb. The V and J genes are TRBV2 and TRBJ1-4; TRBD1 is the table's D call, not checked against the DNA. The germline CDR1 and CDR2 sequences are SNHLY and FYNNEI. The CDR3 spans 11 amino acids, including both terminal residues. The CDR3 sequence is CASSDPGTENY.

A few counts support this clonotype. The chain joins TRBV11-2 to TRBJ2-7; tentatively, D is TRBD1 or TRBD2 (5 bases each). The CDR3 contains 14 residues. V shed 4 bases and J shed 3 bases, with 13 bases lying between them. Germline-derived CDR1 and CDR2 are SGHAT and FQNNGV. The CDR3 region is CASSWGPSRYEQYF. The CDR3 DNA sequence: TGTGCCAGCAGCTGGGGACCATCTCGCTACGAGCAGTACTTC.

This clonotype was counted at least ten times. The chain joins TRBV29-1 to TRBJ1-1; D perhaps matches TRBD1 (5 bases). V was pared by 4 bases and J by 6 bases, with 9 bases between. Germline CDR1 reads SQVTM; CDR2 reads ANQGSEA. This CDR3 spans 11 amino acids. CDR3 DNA: TGCAGCGTTGGGAGAGGGGCTGAAGCTTTCTTT. It translates to CSVGRGAEAFF.

The chain links TRBV15 to TRBJ1-4; 7 nucleotides agree with TRBD1. Germline values: CDR1 LNHNV, CDR2 YYDKDF (reference sequence). This CDR3 is 14 amino acids long. The V gene end was trimmed by 1 base and the J gene end by 13 bases; junction bases not matched to a gene: 9. The CDR3 DNA reads TGTGCCACCAGCAGAGGGGGGACAGCTGGGGTACTGTTTTTT. Translation gives CATSRGGTAGVLFF.

This clonotype showed up just once. The CDR3 sequence is CASSQNLETSSQETQYF. The CDR3 DNA reads as TGTGCCAGCAGCCAGAACCTTGAGACATCCTCCCAAGAGACCCAGTACTTC. The rearrangement uses TRBV13 and TRBJ2-5; D gene unclear. With 5 bases removed from V and 1 base from J, the gap between germline ends came to 20 bases. The germline CDR1 and CDR2 sequences are PRHDT and FYEKMQ (reference sequence). The CDR3 loop spans 17 amino acids.

The genes are TRBV9 and TRBJ2-7, with 7 bases fitting TRBD1. The ends lost 5 bases at V and 4 bases at J; junction bases unmatched: 12. The CDR3 runs 15 residues. Germline-derived CDR1 and CDR2 are SGDLS and YYNGEE. The DNA for the CDR3 is TGTGCCAGCAGTCTCACCTCGACAGGGCCTTACGAGCAGTACTTC. Amino acids: CASSLTSTGPYEQYF.

This clonotype has ten or more counts. The junction differs from germline at one of its ends, possibly a read error. The chain couples TRBV29-1 to TRBJ1-2; TRBD1 is a possible D gene (5 bases). The CDR3 is 12 amino acids. Germline CDR1 and CDR2: SQVTM and ANQGSEA. CDR3 DNA: TGCAGCGTCGAAGGGGCTCGAAGGAGCTACACCTTC. It is translated as CSVEGARRSYTF.

The CDR3 sequence: CASSLSQGWGSYEQYF. DNA of the CDR3: TGTGCCAGCAGTCTATCACAGGGTTGGGGCTCCTACGAGCAGTACTTC. The gene calls are TRBV11-3 and TRBJ2-7; tentatively, D is TRBD1 (6 bases). Germline CDR1 and CDR2: SGHNT and YENEEA. The CDR3 loop spans 16 amino acids. Trimming took off 6 bases at V and 0 bases at J, with 18 bases between the two ends.

This clonotype has just a few counts. The V call is TRBV7-9, the J call TRBJ1-4; D is undetermined. The V and J ends lost 5 bases and 6 bases respectively, with 13 bases between them. The CDR3 sequence is 14 residues long. Looked up from germline, CDR1 is SEHNR and CDR2 is FQNEAQ (reference sequence). The CDR3 here is CASSPGPIDEKLFF. CDR3 sequence (DNA): TGTGCCAGCAGCCCCGGACCAATAGATGAAAAACTGTTTTTT.

The V and J genes are TRBV7-3 and TRBJ2-2; D is perhaps TRBD1 or TRBD2 (5 bases each). CDR3 length: 12 amino acids. V gave up 4 bases and J gave up 11 bases, with 11 bases separating them. In germline, CDR1 is SGHTA, CDR2 FQGTGA. Here the CDR3 DNA reads TGTGCCAGCAGCTCGGGGACCCTAGAGCTGTTTTTT. This codes for CASSSGTLELFF.

The rearrangement joins TRBV7-9 to TRBJ2-7, with 8 bases aligning to TRBD2. The CDR3 totals 15 residues. CDR1 and CDR2 (germline): SEHNR, FQNEAQ (reference sequence). Trimming took 1 base from V and 7 from J; bases not matched to a gene: 9. The CDR3 region is CASSLVLAVEDEQYF. Written as DNA, the CDR3 is TGTGCCAGCAGCTTAGTACTAGCGGTGGAGGATGAGCAGTACTTC.

About this clonotype itself: This may be a read error: a much more frequent sequence differs by one nucleotide. The chain combines TRBV29-1 with TRBJ2-7; D unresolved. CDR1 and CDR2 (germline): SQVTM, ANQGSEA. This CDR3 has 12 residues. The CDR3 is CGVLANVGEQYF. The CDR3 nucleotides read TGCGGCGTCCTCGCTAACGTCGGCGAGCAGTACTTC.

There are many counts of this clonotype. The genes are TRBV15 and TRBJ1-1; 7 nucleotides line up with TRBD1. The J segment lost 4 bases and the V segment lost 5 bases, leaving 7 bases of the junction unmatched. Looked up from germline, CDR1 is LNHNV and CDR2 is YYDKDF (reference sequence). CDR3 length: 14 amino acids. CDR3 nucleotides: TGTGCCACCAGCGCGACAGGGCTACGCACTGAAGCTTTCTTT. Its protein product is CATSATGLRTEAFF.

Comments on this clonotype: The junction departs from germline at one end; a sequencing error may be responsible. The V gene is TRBV29-1, the J gene TRBJ1-1, with D possibly TRBD1 on 6 matching bases. The germline gives CDR1 SQVTM, CDR2 ANQGSEA. This CDR3 contains 11 residues. For the CDR3, the DNA is TGCAGCGTTGCACAGGGAGGGGGAACCCTTTTC. This codes for CSVAQGGGTLF. Full variable domain (remainder filled in from reference TRBV29-1 and TRBJ1-1): SAVISQKPSRDICQRGTSLTIQCQVDSQVTMMFWYRQQPGQSLTLIATANQGSEATYESGFVIDKFPISRPNLTFSTLTVSNMSPEDSSIYLCSVAQGGGTLFGQGTRLTVV.

The V gene is TRBV20-1, the J gene TRBJ1-4; 10 nucleotides line up with TRBD1. CDR3 length: 13 residues. CDR1 and CDR2 from the germline V gene are DFQATT and SNEGSKA (reference sequence). J lost 7 bases, V lost 6 bases, and 5 bases had no gene match. The chain's CDR3 is CSADRGPGEKLFF. The CDR3, as DNA: TGCAGTGCCGACAGGGGGCCGGGTGAAAAACTGTTTTTT.

This sequence joins TRBV7-8 and TRBJ1-2; D is perhaps TRBD1 (5 bases). The length of the CDR3 is 15 residues. Germline values: CDR1 SGHVS, CDR2 FQNEAQ. Trimming took off 5 bases at V and 8 bases at J, with 21 bases between the two ends. CDR3 DNA sequence: TGTGCCAGCAGCCGACTAGGTGAGGGGCCTGAAGGCTACACCTTC. It codes for CASSRLGEGPEGYTF.

The V gene is TRBV2, the J gene TRBJ1-2, with a weak D call TRBD1 (5 bases). The length of the CDR3 is 15 residues. The V and J ends lost 6 bases and 5 bases respectively, with 19 bases between them. Germline loops: CDR1 SNHLY, CDR2 FYNNEI. The DNA of the CDR3 is TGTGCCAGCAGCGGGCCGAGGCTTGGGGCGTATGGCTACACCTTC. This codes for CASSGPRLGAYGYTF.

CDR3 sequence: CATSDATGLNTGELFF. For the CDR3, the DNA is TGTGCCACCAGTGATGCCACTGGACTCAACACCGGGGAGCTGTTTTTT. The V gene is TRBV24-1, the J gene TRBJ2-2, with a weak D call TRBD2 (5 bases). V was shortened by 3 bases and J by 2 bases, with 12 bases between the two germline ends. Per the germline V gene, CDR1 is KGHDR and CDR2 is SFDVKD. This CDR3 region has 16 residues.

The genes are TRBV7-9 and TRBJ2-2; 12 bases match TRBD2. The CDR3 has 16 residues. CDR1 is SEHNR and CDR2 is FQNEAQ in the germline V gene (reference sequence). Trimming took 4 bases from V and 2 from J; bases not matched to a gene: 2. CDR3 protein: CASSSTSGSNTGELFF. The DNA of the CDR3 is TGTGCCAGCAGCTCGACTAGCGGGAGTAACACCGGGGAGCTGTTTTTT. Looking up the rest from reference TRBV7-9 and TRBJ2-2 gives the full variable domain: DTGVSQNPRHKITKRGQNVTFRCDPISEHNRLYWYRQTLGQGPEFLTYFQNEAQLEKSRLLSDRFSAERPKGSFSTLEIQRTEQGDSAMYLCASSSTSGSNTGELFFGEGSRLTVL.

This clonotype came up a few times. The chain couples TRBV7-2 to TRBJ2-7; 8 positions agree with TRBD2. The CDR3 contains 14 residues. CDR1 and CDR2 from the germline V gene are SGHTA and FQGNSA. The junction had 4 bases not matched to a gene; V was cut back by 6 bases and J by 0 bases. This CDR3 reads CASRRSGSSYEQYF. The CDR3 DNA reads as TGTGCCAGCAGACGGAGCGGGAGCTCCTACGAGCAGTACTTC.

This chain joins TRBV7-9 and TRBJ2-2; 7 nucleotides agree with TRBD1. CDR1 is SEHNR and CDR2 is FQNEAQ in the germline V gene (reference sequence). The CDR3 sequence is 17 residues long. V shed 5 bases, J shed 1 base, and the junction held 10 bases outside the gene matches. The CDR3 reads CASSRRTRTGNTGELFF. CDR3 DNA: TGTGCCAGCAGCCGGAGAACACGGACAGGGAACACCGGGGAGCTGTTTTTT. Full variable domain (outside the CDR3, taken from reference TRBV7-9 and TRBJ2-2): DTGVSQNPRHKITKRGQNVTFRCDPISEHNRLYWYRQTLGQGPEFLTYFQNEAQLEKSRLLSDRFSAERPKGSFSTLEIQRTEQGDSAMYLCASSRRTRTGNTGELFFGEGSRLTVL.

The V gene is TRBV29-1, the J gene TRBJ1-5; D is unresolved. Trimming left V 4 bases short and J 10 bases short, with 20 bases between. Germline CDR1 SQVTM, CDR2 ANQGSEA. The CDR3 runs 14 residues. The CDR3 sequence is CSVVGQAHSGPQHF. CDR3 in DNA: TGCAGCGTTGTTGGGCAGGCCCACTCCGGACCCCAGCATTTT.

The genes are TRBV2 and TRBJ1-3; possible D gene TRBD1, 6 bases. V dropped 2 bases and J dropped 2 bases, with 19 bases sitting between them. This CDR3 is 18 amino acids long. Germline CDR1 SNHLY, CDR2 FYNNEI. DNA for the CDR3: TGTGCCAGCAGTGAATTCGGAATTCGGAGGGGGGCTGGAAACACCATATATTTT. Encoded protein: CASSEFGIRRGAGNTIYF.

This clonotype was counted only a few times. This chain links TRBV2 with TRBJ1-2; weak D call: TRBD1 (6 bases). Trimming took 8 bases from V and 1 from J, leaving 11 bases between them. This CDR3 comprises 13 residues. Germline V gene sequence: CDR1 SNHLY, CDR2 FYNNEI. Written as DNA, the CDR3 is TGTGCCAGCGGTCGAGGGGGTAACTATGGCTACACCTTC. As protein: CASGRGGNYGYTF.

This chain links TRBV9 with TRBJ1-3; TRBD1 might be the D (5 bases). The CDR3 loop spans 17 amino acids. The germline CDR1 and CDR2 sequences are SGDLS and YYNGEE. The V end was cut by 0 bases, the J end by 0 bases, with 13 bases between. CDR3 DNA sequence: TGTGCCAGCAGCGTAGTTCCAGGGAAAGTCTCTGGAAACACCATATATTTT. Protein sequence: CASSVVPGKVSGNTIYF. The whole variable domain, filled in from reference TRBV9 and TRBJ1-3, reads DSGVTQTPKHLITATGQRVTLRCSPRSGDLSVYWYQQSLDQGLQFLIQYYNGEERAKGNILERFSAQQFPDLHSELNLSSLELGDSALYFCASSVVPGKVSGNTIYFGEGSWLTVV.

This clonotype was detected once. This chain joins TRBV7-3 and TRBJ2-5; the D is unclear. The CDR3 extends over 15 amino acids. Trimming pared 5 bases from V and 5 bases from J, leaving 18 bases between. Germline CDR1 and CDR2: SGHTA and FQGTGA. CDR3 in DNA: TGTGCCAGCAGCCCGATGGGCGGAAGTCTGGAGACCCAGTACTTC. This encodes CASSPMGGSLETQYF.

This clonotype was seen repeatedly, ten times or more. V and J are TRBV29-1 and TRBJ1-1, with 7 positions matching TRBD1. The V gene's germline CDR1 is SQVTM and CDR2 ANQGSEA. The CDR3 contains 14 residues. V gave up 2 bases and J gave up 5 bases; unmatched junction bases: 8. CDR3 loop: CSVEPRQGGTEAFF. The DNA for the CDR3 is TGCAGCGTTGAACCCCGACAGGGAGGGACTGAAGCTTTCTTT.